Presented here are 23 T cell receptor beta chains from one specimen sequenced in a study of T-cell memory formation after mild COVID-19. In TCRdb, the 5' RACE reads were re-called with MiXCR into one record per CDR3 protein. The sample has 450,000 to 700,000 distinct CDR3 sequences, roughly 18% seen once. Sequenced: PBMCs or a T cell subset sorted from them (not recorded which). These receptors were taken from an adult woman who had mild COVID-19 (a few samples of this study predate the infection). Cell type and time point are not known.

J is TRBJ1-1 and V is TRBV5-1; TRBD1 is a possible D gene (5 bases). This CDR3 has 19 residues. Germline assignment: CDR1 SGHRS and CDR2 YFSETQ. V was clipped by 0 bases and J by 1 base, with 22 bases between them. CDR3 residues: CASSLEVRGSGFRNTEAFF. In nucleotides, the CDR3 is TGCGCCAGCAGCTTGGAGGTGAGGGGCTCTGGTTTTAGGAACACTGAAGCTTTCTTT.

This clonotype was seen only a few times. J is TRBJ1-3 and V is TRBV11-2, with 8 positions matching TRBD1. The CDR3 totals 18 residues. Germline assignment: CDR1 SGHAT and CDR2 FQNNGV. V trimming: 5 bases; J trimming: 7 bases; junction bases outside the gene matches: 19. CDR3 bases: TGTGCCAGCAGCCACCCCGTCACAGGGGGAGTATTTTGGAACACCATATATTTT. Protein: CASSHPVTGGVFWNTIYF.

This clonotype was observed a handful of times. Here the CDR3 DNA reads TGTGCCAGCAGCGAGCGTAGGACACCCTACAATGAGCAGTTCTTC. Its translation is CASSERRTPYNEQFF. The J gene is TRBJ2-1, the V gene TRBV7-6, with TRBD1 as a possible D gene (5 bases). Trimming removed 5 bases at V and 2 bases at J, with 13 bases between. Germline values: CDR1 SGHVS, CDR2 FNYEAQ. The CDR3 is 15 amino acids.

The rearrangement joins TRBV12-3 or TRBV12-4 to TRBJ2-1; unclear D gene. V was pared by 3 bases and J by 9 bases, with 9 bases between. The CDR3 loop spans 12 amino acids. The chain's CDR3 is CASSFGLLEQFF. Here the CDR3 DNA reads TGTGCCAGCAGTTTTGGGCTACTTGAGCAGTTCTTC.

This clonotype showed up just a few times. DNA of the CDR3: TGTGCCAGCAGCTCGGGACAGCCCTACAATGAGCAGTTCTTC. Its translation: CASSSGQPYNEQFF. V usage is TRBV7-3 and J usage is TRBJ2-1; TRBD1 matches at 7 bases. Germline CDR1 SGHTA, CDR2 FQGTGA. J gave up 2 bases and V 4 bases, and 2 bases lay outside the gene matches. This CDR3 is 14 amino acids long.

This clonotype came up a few times. The CDR3 nucleotides are TGTGCCAGCAGGGGAGGGGGGTTGCCTCAAGAGACCCAGTACTTC. It encodes CASRGGGLPQETQYF. The rearrangement uses TRBV12-3 or TRBV12-4 and TRBJ2-5, with a tentative D call TRBD2 (7 bases). This CDR3 is 15 amino acids long. V lost 6 bases to trimming and J lost 2 bases, with 16 bases between them.

This clonotype was recorded at least ten times. The rearrangement joins TRBV3-1 to TRBJ2-5, with 15 positions matching TRBD2. The CDR3 has 16 amino acids. Germline V gene data show CDR1 as LGHDT and CDR2 as YNNKEL (reference sequence). V was pared by 4 bases and J by 5 bases, with 5 bases of the junction left unmatched. As DNA, the CDR3 is TGTGCCAGCAGCCTCGGACTAGCGGGAGGGCAGGAGACCCAGTACTTC. Amino acids: CASSLGLAGGQETQYF.

The genes are TRBV27 and TRBJ1-3; D is perhaps TRBD1 (5 bases). This CDR3 comprises 14 residues. V lost 0 bases, J lost 9 bases, and 12 bases lay in between. Germline V CDR1 and CDR2: MNHEY, SMNVEV (reference sequence). CDR3 residues: CASSLSFGGSTIYF. The CDR3 nucleotides read TGTGCCAGCAGTTTATCGTTCGGGGGGAGCACCATATATTTT.

V gene TRBV3-1 combines with J gene TRBJ1-2, with 7 bases aligning to TRBD1. Germline V gives CDR1 LGHDT, CDR2 YNNKEL (reference sequence). The V segment lost 1 base and the J segment 2 bases; nucleotides outside the gene matches: 1. The CDR3 sequence is 14 residues long. The CDR3 DNA is TGTGCCAGCAGCCAAGGGGACAGCAACTATGGCTACACCTTC. Translating it yields CASSQGDSNYGYTF.

The chain uses TRBV20-1 and TRBJ2-2; 9 bases map to TRBD2. The germline gives CDR1 DFQATT, CDR2 SNEGSKA (reference sequence). This CDR3 region has 15 residues. With V trimmed by 3 bases and J by 5 bases, 7 bases remained unmatched. The CDR3 DNA reads as TGCAGTGCTAGTCGCGCGGGAGGGTTTACCGGGGAGCTGTTTTTT. Protein sequence: CSASRAGGFTGELFF.

The V gene is TRBV3-1, the J gene TRBJ2-7, with D maybe TRBD1 (6 bases). Germline assignment: CDR1 LGHDT and CDR2 YNNKEL (reference sequence). The length of the CDR3 is 14 residues. V lost 5 bases, J lost 4 bases, and 15 bases lay in between. CDR3 DNA sequence: TGTGCCAGCAGCGAGGGACACCCTTATTACGAGCAGTACTTC. It codes for CASSEGHPYYEQYF.

Notes on this clonotype: The junction departs from the called germline gene at one end, perhaps through a read error. The chain combines TRBV7-2 with TRBJ2-1; 7 bases match TRBD1. CDR3 length: 13 amino acids. CDR1 and CDR2 from the germline V gene are SGHTA and FQGNSA. Written as DNA, the CDR3 is TGTGCAAGCACCTCGACAGGGAACAATGAGCAGTTCTTC. Protein sequence: CASTSTGNNEQFF.

Ten or more counts support this clonotype. This rearrangement joins TRBV12-3 or TRBV12-4 to TRBJ2-3; D is uncertain. This CDR3 contains 15 residues. The germline V and J ends were trimmed by 6 bases and 5 bases, with 18 bases remaining between them. The CDR3 region is CASSPKSRKGDTQYF. CDR3 nucleotide sequence: TGTGCCAGCAGCCCTAAGAGCAGGAAGGGAGATACGCAGTATTTT.

V is TRBV20-1 and J is TRBJ2-7; 9 positions match TRBD2. The trim removed 6 bases at V and 2 bases at J, leaving 17 bases unmatched. The CDR3 has 17 residues. In germline, CDR1 is DFQATT, CDR2 SNEGSKA (reference sequence). The CDR3 sequence: CSAGRPASGLATYEQYF. DNA of the CDR3: TGCAGTGCCGGCCGCCCCGCTAGCGGACTAGCGACCTACGAGCAGTACTTC.

The genes are TRBV5-5 and TRBJ2-1, with D perhaps matching TRBD1 (6 bases). This CDR3 region has 13 residues. Trimming pared 2 bases from V and 10 bases from J, leaving 13 bases between. Germline V gene data show CDR1 as SGHKS and CDR2 as YYEKEE (reference sequence). CDR3 nucleotides: TGTGCCAGCAGCTTACAGGGTCCAGGGGAGCAGTTCTTC. Protein product: CASSLQGPGEQFF.

The V gene is TRBV14, the J gene TRBJ1-2; D remains ambiguous. V lost 0 bases and J 3 bases, leaving 23 bases between the germline ends. This CDR3 comprises 19 residues. Per the germline V gene, CDR1 is SGHDN and CDR2 is FVKESK. The CDR3 sequence is CASSQDDPLWVGPHYGYTF. The CDR3 DNA sequence: TGTGCCAGCAGCCAAGATGATCCCCTTTGGGTCGGGCCCCACTATGGCTACACCTTC.

There are a few counts of this clonotype. The rearrangement joins TRBV2 to TRBJ2-1, with D tentatively TRBD2 (5 bases). The V and J ends lost 1 base and 7 bases respectively, with 17 bases between them. CDR1 is SNHLY, CDR2 FYNNEI, per germline. The CDR3 is made up of 16 amino acids. CDR3 residues: CASSEGLTRPANEQFF. CDR3 nucleotide sequence: TGTGCCAGCAGTGAAGGACTAACCAGGCCCGCGAATGAGCAGTTCTTC.

This clonotype was detected many times. The chain combines TRBV7-2 with TRBJ2-3; D might be TRBD1 (5 bases). The CDR3 extends over 15 amino acids. The germline CDR1 and CDR2 sequences are SGHTA and FQGNSA. V lost 3 bases and J 5 bases, leaving 15 bases between the germline ends. CDR3 DNA: TGTGCCAGCAGCTTCCGAAAGGGGCGTGGAGATACGCAGTATTTT. This sequence encodes CASSFRKGRGDTQYF. Filled out from reference TRBV7-2 and TRBJ2-3, the complete variable domain reads GAGVSQSPSNKVTEKGKDVELRCDPISGHTALYWYRQSLGQGLEFLIYFQGNSAPDKSGLPSDRFSAERTGGSVSTLTIQRTQQEDSAVYLCASSFRKGRGDTQYFGPGTRLTVL.

This clonotype was recorded many times. This sequence joins TRBV6-2 or TRBV6-3 and TRBJ2-2; D is possibly TRBD2 (5 bases). Looked up from germline, CDR1 is MNHEY and CDR2 is SVGEGT. V was cut by 6 bases and J by 7 bases, with 12 bases left in between. This CDR3 contains 13 residues. The CDR3 loop reads CASSPTGYGELFF. CDR3 in DNA: TGTGCCAGCAGCCCTACGGGATACGGGGAGCTGTTTTTT.

There are a few counts of this clonotype. The chain couples TRBV5-4 to TRBJ2-5; 7 bases agree with TRBD1. The CDR3 has 16 residues. The ends lost 6 bases at V and 7 bases at J; junction bases unmatched: 18. The germline V gene has CDR1 SGHNT and CDR2 YYREEE (reference sequence). In DNA, the CDR3 is TGTGCCAGCATCGGACCCGGGACAGCCGAGGCCGGGACCCAGTACTTC. Protein product: CASIGPGTAEAGTQYF.

This clonotype was seen ten or more times. This chain joins TRBV20-1 and TRBJ1-6; 12 bases map to TRBD1. Trimming at V came to 6 bases and at J to 10 bases, leaving 4 bases not matched to a gene. CDR3 size: 13 residues. From germline, CDR1 is DFQATT and CDR2 SNEGSKA (reference sequence). The CDR3 sequence is CSAPGQGASPLHF. Here the CDR3 DNA reads TGCAGTGCCCCGGGACAGGGGGCCTCACCCCTCCACTTT.

The rearrangement uses TRBV3-1 and TRBJ2-7, with 9 bases lining up with TRBD2. V shed 4 bases and J 5 bases; nucleotides not matched to a gene: 9. CDR3 size: 15 residues. CDR1 and CDR2 (germline): LGHDT, YNNKEL (reference sequence). DNA of the CDR3: TGTGCCAGCAGCCCCCATAGCGGGAGCGGCGACGAGCAGTACTTC. Amino acids: CASSPHSGSGDEQYF.

This clonotype was seen more than once but under ten times. The genes are TRBV19 and TRBJ2-3; 12 bases fit TRBD2. Looked up from germline, CDR1 is LNHDA and CDR2 is SQIVND (reference sequence). V dropped 5 bases and J dropped 5; count of bases not matched to a gene: 8. CDR3 size: 16 residues. This CDR3 reads CASSRLAGALGDTQYF. CDR3 sequence (DNA): TGTGCCAGTAGTCGACTAGCGGGGGCCCTGGGAGATACGCAGTATTTT.